One sample yielded the 31 T cell receptor beta chains listed below, sequenced in a study of T cell responses to AZD1222 COVID-19 vaccine. Sequencing was performed with immunoSEQ multiplex PCR; in TCRdb, only in-frame clones are kept and a portion is missing. Of fewer than 200,000 clones listed, about 92% were seen once; the top ten hold about 4.5%. This specimen consisted of peripheral blood, obtained on day 0 of MenACWY control vaccination. Source of these receptors: an adult in good health.

This sequence joins TRBV7-8 and TRBJ2-3; 8 bases are shared with TRBD2. The germline gives CDR1 SGHVS, CDR2 FQNEAQ. The CDR3 runs to 17 residues. Trimming cost V 5 bases and J 5 bases; bases outside gene matches: 15. CDR3 residues: CASSALRVREGQDTQYF. In DNA, the CDR3 is TGTGCCAGCAGCGCTCTTCGCGTCCGGGAGGGCCAAGATACGCAGTATTTT.

This chain uses TRBV16 with TRBJ1-1; D call uncertain. Trimming took 0 bases from V and 3 from J, leaving 5 bases between them. CDR3 length: 13 amino acids. CDR1 is KGHSY, CDR2 FQNENV, per germline. CDR3 amino acids: CASSQSRDTEAFF. CDR3 bases: TGTGCCAGCAGCCAATCGAGGGACACTGAAGCTTTCTTT.

The V call is TRBV30, the J call TRBJ1-3, with TRBD1 matching over 7 bases. Trimming cost V 3 bases and J 7 bases; bases outside gene matches: 9. The CDR3 consists of 14 residues. Germline V gene data show CDR1 as GTSNPN and CDR2 as SVGIG (reference sequence). The CDR3 nucleotides read TGTGCCTGGAGACCTGACCTACAGGGGAACACCATATATTTT. Translated, it gives CAWRPDLQGNTIYF. The entire variable domain, with the rest obtained from reference TRBV30 and TRBJ1-3, is as follows: SQTIHQWPATLVQPVGSPLSLECTVEGTSNPNLYWYRQAAGRGLQLLFYSVGIGQISSEVPQNLSASRPQDRQFILSSKKLLLSDSGFYLCAWRPDLQGNTIYFGEGSWLTVV.

V and J are TRBV4-2 and TRBJ2-1; possibly TRBD2 for D (6 bases). The CDR3 runs 17 residues. The V gene lost 1 base and the J gene lost 2 bases, with 15 bases spanning the gap. Germline assignment: CDR1 LGHNA and CDR2 YNFKEQ. CDR3 sequence reads: CASSQVISGSTYNEQFF. CDR3 DNA sequence: TGTGCCAGCAGCCAAGTCATTAGCGGATCAACCTACAATGAGCAGTTCTTC.

This chain connects TRBV4-3 to TRBJ1-1; D is perhaps TRBD1 (6 bases). V lost 3 bases, J lost 2 bases, and 13 bases lay in between. CDR1 and CDR2 from the germline V gene are LGHNA and YSLEER. CDR3 size: 15 residues. CDR3 sequence (DNA): TGCGCCAGCAGCCAGTCACAGGGCCTCAACACTGAAGCTTTCTTT. It translates to CASSQSQGLNTEAFF.

The chain is built from TRBV5-1 and TRBJ2-1; D unclear. CDR1 is SGHRS and CDR2 is YFSETQ in the germline V gene. The V end lost 2 bases, the J end lost 6 bases, and 12 bases lay between the germline ends. The CDR3 is made up of 14 amino acids. The CDR3 loop is CASSFDASANEQFF. CDR3 bases: TGCGCCAGCAGCTTTGACGCGTCGGCCAATGAGCAGTTCTTC.

The gene calls are TRBV6-4 and TRBJ1-2; D is undetermined. V was clipped by 0 bases and J by 8 bases, with 13 bases between them. This CDR3 region has 14 residues. Germline CDR1 is MRHNA and CDR2 is SNTAGT. In nucleotides, the CDR3 is TGTGCCAGCAGTGACTCATCCTCCCGGGCAGGCTACACCTTC. It is translated as CASSDSSSRAGYTF.

CDR3 nucleotides: TGCGCCAGCAGCCAAGATCGGGTGGAGGGAGGCTACACCTTC. This encodes CASSQDRVEGGYTF. J is TRBJ1-2 and V is TRBV4-3; D gene unclear. This CDR3 contains 14 residues. The ends were cut back, 0 bases at V and 8 bases at J, with 13 bases in the middle. The germline CDR1 and CDR2 sequences are LGHNA and YSLEER.

The chain links TRBV28 to TRBJ2-1; D unresolved. Germline lookup yields CDR1 MDHEN and CDR2 SYDVKM. CDR3 length: 12 amino acids. The V and J ends lost 3 bases and 9 bases respectively, with 9 bases between them. The CDR3 protein is CASSFRLGEQFF. CDR3 bases: TGTGCCAGCAGTTTCAGACTTGGTGAGCAGTTCTTC. The variable domain in full, with the rest retrieved from reference TRBV28 and TRBJ2-1, is DVKVTQSSRYLVKRTGEKVFLECVQDMDHENMFWYRQDPGLGLRLIYFSYDVKMKEKGDIPEGYSVSREKKERFSLILESASTNQTSMYLCASSFRLGEQFFGPGTRLTVL.

This clone has a handful of counts. The V call is TRBV6-4, the J call TRBJ2-2; 10 positions agree with TRBD2. V dropped 6 bases and J dropped 7; count of bases not matched to a gene: 8. CDR1 and CDR2 from the germline V gene are MRHNA and SNTAGT. CDR3 size: 15 residues. CDR3 sequence reads: CASRPLAGDGGELFF. CDR3 in DNA: TGTGCCAGCAGACCCCTAGCGGGAGACGGCGGGGAGCTGTTTTTT.

This sequence joins TRBV28 and TRBJ2-1; no clear D. Germline-derived CDR1 and CDR2 are MDHEN and SYDVKM. The CDR3 is 13 amino acids. The V gene lost 5 bases and the J gene lost 10 bases, with 15 bases spanning the gap. The CDR3 DNA follows: TGTGCCAGCAGTCCCCCGCATGCCGAGGAGCAGTTCTTC. This sequence encodes CASSPPHAEEQFF. The whole variable domain, remainder taken from reference TRBV28 and TRBJ2-1, is DVKVTQSSRYLVKRTGEKVFLECVQDMDHENMFWYRQDPGLGLRLIYFSYDVKMKEKGDIPEGYSVSREKKERFSLILESASTNQTSMYLCASSPPHAEEQFFGPGTRLTVL.

This clone was picked up one time. The V gene is TRBV7-2, the J gene TRBJ2-2; the D is unclear. Trimming left V 5 bases short and J 6 bases short, with 13 bases between. From germline, CDR1 is SGHTA and CDR2 FQGNSA. CDR3 length equals 14 residues. The CDR3 bases are TGTGCCAGCAGCCCCCCCCCACCTCCCGGGGAGCTGTTTTTT. It encodes CASSPPPPPGELFF.

This chain uses TRBV29-1 with TRBJ1-1; 7 positions match TRBD1. The CDR3 has 14 amino acids. CDR1 SQVTM and CDR2 ANQGSEA come from the germline V gene. With 3 bases clipped from V and 2 bases from J, the junction kept 6 bases outside the gene matches. The CDR3 is CSVDGDRANTEAFF. DNA of the CDR3: TGCAGCGTTGACGGTGACAGGGCTAACACTGAAGCTTTCTTT.

The chain is built from TRBV6-1 and TRBJ1-5; perhaps TRBD1 as D (6 bases). Germline assignment: CDR1 MNHNS and CDR2 SASEGT. The CDR3 spans 18 residues. Trimming took off 4 bases at V and 4 bases at J, with 23 bases between the two ends. The CDR3 protein is CASSALGGGGSGNQPQHF. The CDR3, as DNA: TGTGCCAGCAGTGCCCTCGGGGGGGGCGGATCGGGGAATCAGCCCCAGCATTTT.

This sequence joins TRBV5-4 and TRBJ2-1, with 8 bases matching TRBD2. Germline V gene sequence: CDR1 SGHNT, CDR2 YYREEE (reference sequence). The length of the CDR3 is 16 residues. Trimming took 0 bases from V and 9 from J; bases not matched to a gene: 11. CDR3 residues: CASSLEGQSGGGEQFF. In DNA form, the CDR3 reads TGTGCCAGCAGCTTGGAAGGACAATCCGGGGGGGGTGAGCAGTTCTTC.

This clone appeared once. The gene calls are TRBV5-1 and TRBJ1-1, with D perhaps matching TRBD1 (6 bases). Between the trimmed V and J ends, which lost 0 bases and 5 bases, there was a span of 14 bases. CDR1 is SGHRS, CDR2 YFSETQ, per germline. The CDR3 runs to 15 residues. The CDR3 is CASSLGLGGLTEAFF. The CDR3 DNA reads TGCGCCAGCAGCTTGGGCCTCGGGGGGCTGACTGAAGCTTTCTTT. The variable domain in full, completed from reference TRBV5-1 and TRBJ1-1, reads KAGVTQTPRYLIKTRGQQVTLSCSPISGHRSVSWYQQTPGQGLQFLFEYFSETQRNKGNFPGRFSGRQFSNSRSEMNVSTLELGDSALYLCASSLGLGGLTEAFFGQGTRLTVV.

The V gene is TRBV6-2 or TRBV6-3, the J gene TRBJ2-3; possibly TRBD2 for D (6 bases). V lost 0 bases and J lost 4, with 11 bases in between. Per germline, CDR1 MNHEY and CDR2 SVGEGT. The CDR3 loop spans 15 amino acids. CDR3 nucleotide sequence: TGTGCCAGCAGTTACTCGACGGGGGAGCCAGATACGCAGTATTTT. Protein sequence: CASSYSTGEPDTQYF.

This chain links TRBV7-9 with TRBJ2-5; TRBD2 is a possible D gene (6 bases). The germline V and J ends were trimmed by 5 bases and 1 base, with 20 bases remaining between them. The CDR3 has 17 amino acids. From germline, CDR1 is SEHNR and CDR2 FQNEAQ (reference sequence). This CDR3 is CASSQSRVGAGQETQYF. CDR3 nucleotide sequence: TGTGCCAGCAGCCAAAGTAGAGTGGGAGCGGGCCAAGAGACCCAGTACTTC.

V and J are TRBV7-3 and TRBJ2-3; D call uncertain. The CDR3 spans 13 residues. CDR1 is SGHTA, CDR2 FQGTGA, per germline. V lost 1 base to trimming and J lost 6 bases, with 8 bases between them. CDR3 amino acids: CASSLRPEDTQYF. Written as DNA, the CDR3 is TGTGCCAGCAGCTTAAGGCCGGAGGATACGCAGTATTTT.

V gene TRBV5-4 combines with J gene TRBJ2-6, with D uncertain. CDR1 and CDR2 from the germline V gene are SGHNT and YYREEE (reference sequence). The CDR3 spans 15 residues. V lost 6 bases and J 0 bases, leaving 10 bases between the germline ends. The CDR3 nucleotides are TGTGCCAGCACCTACGACGTCTCTGGGGCCAACGTCCTGACTTTC. The encoded protein is CASTYDVSGANVLTF.

This clone was seen once. The junction shows a germline mismatch at one end, possibly a read error. V is TRBV7-9 and J is TRBJ2-1; 10 bases match TRBD2. This CDR3 is built from 15 residues. Germline CDR1 and CDR2: SEHNR and FQNEAQ (reference sequence). The DNA of the CDR3 is TGTGCCAGCAGCCTAGCGGGAGTTACCGGCAATGAGCAGTTCTTC. It encodes CASSLAGVTGNEQFF. Combining the CDR3 with reference TRBV7-9 and TRBJ2-1 gives the whole variable domain DTGVSQNPRHKITKRGQNVTFRCDPISEHNRLYWYRQTLGQGPEFLTYFQNEAQLEKSRLLSDRFSAERPKGSFSTLEIQRTEQGDSAMYLCASSLAGVTGNEQFFGPGTRLTVL.

For the CDR3, the DNA is TGTGCCAGCAGTGCCCCCTGGGGGGCGGAGACAGATACGCAGTATTTT. This translates into CASSAPWGAETDTQYF. The rearrangement uses TRBV9 and TRBJ2-3; D is perhaps TRBD1 or TRBD2 (6 bases each). The V and J ends lost 5 bases and 3 bases respectively, with 19 bases between them. This CDR3 region has 16 residues. The V gene's germline CDR1 is SGDLS and CDR2 YYNGEE.

The chain combines TRBV4-3 with TRBJ2-1, with D possibly matching TRBD2 (6 bases). The CDR3 runs 16 residues. Germline assignment: CDR1 LGHNA and CDR2 YSLEER. V was shortened by 2 bases and J by 2 bases, with 13 bases between the two germline ends. Written as DNA, the CDR3 is TGCGCCAGCAGCCAAAACCTTCTAGCGCCCTACAATGAGCAGTTCTTC. This gives the protein CASSQNLLAPYNEQFF.

The chain links TRBV9 to TRBJ1-2; 8 positions match TRBD1. Germline values: CDR1 SGDLS, CDR2 YYNGEE. This CDR3 has 15 residues. Trimming took 2 bases from V and 3 from J; bases not matched to a gene: 6. In DNA, the CDR3 is TGTGCCAGCAGCGTTTCAGGGGGCGAGGACTATGGCTACACCTTC. Residues: CASSVSGGEDYGYTF. The variable domain in full, completed from reference TRBV9 and TRBJ1-2, reads DSGVTQTPKHLITATGQRVTLRCSPRSGDLSVYWYQQSLDQGLQFLIQYYNGEERAKGNILERFSAQQFPDLHSELNLSSLELGDSALYFCASSVSGGEDYGYTFGSGTRLTVV.

This clone was found a few times. This chain joins TRBV5-4 and TRBJ1-4, with TRBD1 identical over 9 bases. This CDR3 has 13 amino acids. J was trimmed by 8 bases and V by 4 bases; bases with no gene match: 3. The germline CDR1 and CDR2 sequences are SGHNT and YYREEE (reference sequence). CDR3 sequence reads: CASSEQGAEKLFF. The DNA of the CDR3 is TGTGCCAGCAGCGAACAGGGGGCGGAAAAACTGTTTTTT.

The CDR3 sequence is CATRPGGDSVSYEQYF. CDR3 DNA: TGTGCCACCCGGCCGGGGGGGGACAGTGTTTCCTACGAGCAGTACTTC. V is TRBV24-1 and J is TRBJ2-7, with D possibly matching TRBD2 (8 bases). V gave up 9 bases and J gave up 1 base, with 21 bases separating them. Germline V gene sequence: CDR1 KGHDR, CDR2 SFDVKD. CDR3 length: 16 amino acids.

The chain carries TRBV10-3 and TRBJ1-1; TRBD1 agrees at 7 bases. The CDR3 is 16 amino acids. With V trimmed by 5 bases and J by 0 bases, 9 bases remained unmatched. Germline assignment: CDR1 ENHRY and CDR2 SYGVKD. CDR3 coding DNA: TGTGCCATCAGTAGGGACAGCGGGAGAGTGAACACTGAAGCTTTCTTT. Its translation is CAISRDSGRVNTEAFF.

The rearrangement joins TRBV20-1 to TRBJ2-7; possibly TRBD2 for D (6 bases). CDR1 and CDR2 from the germline V gene are DFQATT and SNEGSKA (reference sequence). Trimming shortened V by 3 bases and J by 5 bases, and 14 bases separated the two germline ends. The CDR3 extends over 13 amino acids. CDR3 DNA sequence: TGCAGTGCTAGTTTTGGGGGAGGCGACGAGCAGTACTTC. Protein sequence: CSASFGGGDEQYF.

The CDR3 coding sequence is TGTGCCAGCAGCTTAGGGTCGGCGGGCCTCTCCTACGAGCAGTACTTC. As protein: CASSLGSAGLSYEQYF. V usage is TRBV13 and J usage is TRBJ2-7; D might be TRBD2 (5 bases). The CDR3 is made up of 16 amino acids. Germline CDR1 PRHDT, CDR2 FYEKMQ (reference sequence). Trimming left V 0 bases short and J 0 bases short, with 12 bases between.

This clone was seen once. The chain combines TRBV28 with TRBJ2-5; no reliable D call. Looked up from germline, CDR1 is MDHEN and CDR2 is SYDVKM. V was shortened by 2 bases and J by 4 bases, with 8 bases between the two germline ends. The CDR3 covers 13 residues. CDR3 amino acids: CASSLRRSETQYF. The DNA for the CDR3 is TGTGCCAGCAGTTTACGGCGTTCAGAGACCCAGTACTTC.

The rearrangement joins TRBV19 to TRBJ2-2; the D gene could be TRBD1 or TRBD2 (5 bases each). Germline CDR1 LNHDA, CDR2 SQIVND (reference sequence). The CDR3 covers 14 residues. Between the trimmed V and J ends, which lost 3 bases and 3 bases, there was a span of 8 bases. Here the CDR3 reads CASSMGEYTGELFF. The CDR3 DNA sequence: TGTGCCAGTAGTATGGGGGAGTACACCGGGGAGCTGTTTTTT.